A selection of T cell receptor beta chains follows, all from one sample in a study of blood T cell repertoires in COVID-19. Using immunoSEQ multiplex PCR, the repertoire was profiled, and TCRdb retains in-frame clones only, with some absent. The sample lists tens of thousands of clones; roughly 70% were seen once. The sample was peripheral blood. These receptors came from a woman aged 60 to 75 in a cohort sampled during active or convalescent COVID-19. Each CDR3 is given without its conserved first and last residue.

j_call: TRBJ2-1
v_call: TRBV5-1
cdr3_aa: ASSFPGQGANEQF

j_call: TRBJ1-6
v_call: TRBV30
cdr3_aa: AWSGRGGDSPLH

j_call: TRBJ1-4
v_call: TRBV6-5
cdr3_aa: ASSASGVSNEKLF

j_call: TRBJ1-6
v_call: TRBV28
cdr3_aa: ASTWHRDYNSPLH

j_call: TRBJ1-5
v_call: TRBV18
cdr3_aa: ASSPSGGNQPQH

j_call: TRBJ2-7
v_call: TRBV7-9
cdr3_aa: ASSSNGYEQY

j_call: TRBJ1-1
v_call: TRBV6-5
cdr3_aa: ASMEGAYLAF

j_call: TRBJ1-1
v_call: TRBV4-1
cdr3_aa: ASSQKIVVTGGTEAF

j_call: TRBJ2-7
v_call: TRBV29-1
cdr3_aa: SVGLVSSYEQY

j_call: TRBJ1-5
v_call: TRBV2
cdr3_aa: ASSAPTGVQQPQH

j_call: TRBJ2-7
v_call: TRBV5-8
cdr3_aa: ASSPWGERKQY

j_call: TRBJ2-1
v_call: TRBV19
cdr3_aa: ASSTQQGVPYNEQF

j_call: TRBJ2-3
v_call: TRBV7-8
cdr3_aa: ASSPPGQPDTQY

j_call: TRBJ2-3
v_call: TRBV6-2/TRBV6-3
cdr3_aa: ASSTGTPRTDTQY

j_call: TRBJ2-7
v_call: TRBV19
cdr3_aa: ASSMTGGTYEQY

j_call: TRBJ1-5
v_call: TRBV6-2/TRBV6-3
cdr3_aa: ASSTPEGVRGNQPQH

j_call: TRBJ1-6
v_call: TRBV23-1
cdr3_aa: ASSQENRLYRARIPSSPLH

j_call: TRBJ2-7
v_call: TRBV29-1
cdr3_aa: SGSHGTAYEQY

j_call: TRBJ2-1
v_call: TRBV2
cdr3_aa: ASRRTSGGYYNEQF

j_call: TRBJ2-7
v_call: TRBV30
cdr3_aa: AWSAAGTGGYEQY

j_call: TRBJ1-2
v_call: TRBV7-9
cdr3_aa: ASSFTGGDYGYT

j_call: TRBJ2-7
v_call: TRBV4-3
cdr3_aa: ASSQFSGRGTYEQY

j_call: TRBJ2-5
v_call: TRBV28
cdr3_aa: ASSFSGTQY

j_call: TRBJ2-1
v_call: TRBV28
cdr3_aa: ASRSSLARPNEQF

j_call: TRBJ1-4
v_call: TRBV6-6
cdr3_aa: ASGTVQEKLF

j_call: TRBJ1-1
v_call: TRBV30
cdr3_aa: AWSAAMNTEAF

j_call: TRBJ2-2
v_call: TRBV2
cdr3_aa: ASSERGQRNTGELF

j_call: TRBJ2-2
v_call: TRBV5-6
cdr3_aa: ASSRRQTNTGELF

j_call: TRBJ2-3
v_call: TRBV5-1
cdr3_aa: ASSASLDTQY

j_call: TRBJ1-4
v_call: TRBV7-6
cdr3_aa: ASSSRQGIATNEKLF

j_call: TRBJ2-5
v_call: TRBV24-1
cdr3_aa: ATSDPDRQETQY

j_call: TRBJ1-1
v_call: TRBV28
cdr3_aa: ASSLGQGPNTEAF

j_call: TRBJ2-2
v_call: TRBV28
cdr3_aa: ASSLQGARGTGGRGELF

j_call: TRBJ1-3
v_call: TRBV5-1
cdr3_aa: ASSESLPGSPLGNTIY

j_call: TRBJ2-5
v_call: TRBV5-1
cdr3_aa: ASSPGPRGTETQY

j_call: TRBJ2-5
v_call: TRBV19
cdr3_aa: ASSPQGRETQY

j_call: TRBJ2-2
v_call: TRBV9
cdr3_aa: ASSVEETGWAGELF

j_call: TRBJ2-1
v_call: TRBV7-2
cdr3_aa: ASSSNGGREF

j_call: TRBJ2-2
v_call: TRBV7-9
cdr3_aa: ASSRDSTTGELF

j_call: TRBJ1-2
v_call: TRBV6-5
cdr3_aa: ASLQGVGYGYT

j_call: TRBJ2-2
v_call: TRBV2
cdr3_aa: ASSVWTATNTGELF

j_call: TRBJ2-5
v_call: TRBV5-1
cdr3_aa: ASSFGGIRGGGTQY

j_call: TRBJ2-4
v_call: TRBV9
cdr3_aa: ASSVAASGGENIQY

j_call: TRBJ1-6
v_call: TRBV9
cdr3_aa: ASSTQMAGNSPLH